These 8 T cell receptor beta chains share one sample of origin, sequenced in a study of blood T cells in healthy people across ages (dated by TCRdb to 2015 to 2017). The library was generated by 5' RACE. These reads were obtained on an Illumina HiSeq 2500. A second PCR of roughly 7 to 12 cycles was run with a J-beta primer mix and a sample-barcoded 5' primer. Starting from the raw public reads, TCRdb applied fastp trimming at Q25, assembled clones with MiXCR and retained in-frame beta chains. Each CDR3 protein appears once, grouped with its most common genes and DNA. This sample holds about 900,000 distinct CDR3 sequences; around 68% were observed only once. The ten largest clonotypes hold approximately 30% of the sample. Sequenced: blood. The receptors stem from a man aged 30-40 years in good health.

This clonotype was seen a handful of times. The chain links TRBV5-6 to TRBJ2-5; no clear D gene. The J call is uncertain, as TRBJ2-7 better fits the DNA end. Germline V gives CDR1 SGHDT, CDR2 YYEEEE. The CDR3 loop spans 11 amino acids. The CDR3 DNA follows: TGTGCCAGCAGCTTGTTTCTCGAGCAGTACTTC. Encoded protein: CASSLFLEQYF.

The V call is TRBV6-2 or TRBV6-3, the J call TRBJ2-1, with D unresolved. V was shortened by 7 bases and J by 0 bases, with 13 bases between the two germline ends. From germline, CDR1 is MNHEY and CDR2 SVGEGT. This CDR3 is 15 amino acids long. The CDR3 spells CASTLGLISYNEQFF. The DNA for the CDR3 is TGTGCCAGCACCTTGGGTTTAATCTCCTACAATGAGCAGTTCTTC.

The chain joins TRBV7-9 to TRBJ1-2; D not certain. The CDR3 length is 12 residues. CDR1 and CDR2 (germline): SEHNR, FQNEAQ (reference sequence). The ends were cut back, 7 bases at V and 4 bases at J, with 10 bases in the middle. CDR3 nucleotides: TGTGCCAGCACCAGCGGGAGCTATGGCTACACCTTC. It codes for CASTSGSYGYTF.

The chain joins TRBV11-2 to TRBJ1-4; D might be TRBD1 (6 bases). V was trimmed by 0 bases and J by 7 bases, leaving 15 bases between them. The CDR3 extends over 16 amino acids. CDR1 is SGHAT and CDR2 is FQNNGV in the germline V gene. CDR3 sequence reads: CASSLDGGQLGEKLFF. As DNA, the CDR3 is TGTGCCAGCAGCTTAGATGGAGGACAGTTAGGTGAAAAACTGTTTTTT.

V gene TRBV20-1 combines with J gene TRBJ1-2; the D is unclear. Germline CDR1 is DFQATT and CDR2 is SNEGSKA (reference sequence). This CDR3 is 13 amino acids long. Trimming removed 5 bases from V and 8 bases from J, with 18 bases in between. CDR3 DNA: TGCAGTGCTGGGCCCTCCGGCGAGGGCGGCTACACCTTC. The encoded protein is CSAGPSGEGGYTF.

This clonotype was recorded only once. The chain employs TRBV7-2 and TRBJ2-1, with D tentatively TRBD2 (7 bases). Looked up from germline, CDR1 is SGHTA and CDR2 is FQGNSA. This CDR3 has 15 residues. Between the trimmed V and J ends, which lost 11 bases and 8 bases, there was a span of 25 bases. The chain's CDR3 is CAGGGISRVGDEQFF. CDR3 nucleotides: TGTGCCGGCGGGGGCATAAGCAGGGTTGGGGATGAGCAGTTCTTC.

The chain joins TRBV6-1 to TRBJ2-7; 8 bases map to TRBD1. CDR3 length equals 14 residues. With 7 bases clipped from V and 1 base from J, the junction kept 6 bases outside the gene matches. Germline CDR1 and CDR2: MNHNS and SASEGT. The chain's CDR3 is CASTFGTGSYEQYF. The CDR3 nucleotides read TGTGCCAGCACTTTTGGGACAGGTTCCTACGAGCAGTACTTC.

The genes are TRBV6-2 or TRBV6-3 and TRBJ2-3, with TRBD1 matching 8 bases. CDR3 size: 15 residues. V shed 8 bases and J 0 bases; nucleotides not matched to a gene: 7. Per germline, CDR1 MNHEY and CDR2 SVGEGT. As DNA, the CDR3 is TGTGCCAGCGCCCAGGGGGCGGCTAGCACAGATACGCAGTATTTT. Translated: CASAQGAASTDTQYF.